This paragraph covers one TCR beta chain sequence. Its antigen is not identified. This sample was taken from a study of T cell repertoires in cytomegalovirus infection. Findings of the study overall: Dominating the ex vivo response were TCR beta clonotypes that were CMV-specific and HLA-C-restricted.

One entry per CDR3 protein, called by TCRdb with MiXCR from the reads. This table has around 360,000 distinct CDR3 sequences, about 35% appearing once. CDR1 is MNHNY and CDR2 is SVGAGI in the germline V gene (reference sequence). Trimming at V came to 2 bases and at J to 5 bases, leaving 10 bases not matched to a gene. The CDR3 extends over 17 amino acids. The input for sequencing was cultured PBMCs, taken from culture after CMV antigen stimulation. The rearrangement links TRBV6-6 to TRBJ2-3; 10 bases are shared with TRBD2. The source of this sequence is a human donor in good health (CMV status not recorded). Some clones in this sample may be carry-over from other donors' samples. CDR3 sequence reads: CASSYPVSGRAEDTQYF. CDR3 in DNA: TGTGCCAGCAGTTACCCCGTCAGCGGGAGGGCCGAAGATACGCAGTATTTT.